This TCR beta chain appears in the sequencing data of a study of response to subunit inactivated influenza vaccine. This CDR3 is 15 amino acids long. Germline lookup yields CDR1 MGHDK and CDR2 SYGVNS. V lost 4 bases to trimming and J lost 4 bases, with 17 bases between them. MiXCR, applied by TCRdb to the RT-PCR reads, yields one record per CDR3 protein. The sample holds around 490,000 distinct CDR3 sequences, roughly 8.2% seen once. Sequences were derived from PBMCs from blood, sampled around 2 years after vaccination. The receptor comes from a man aged 45 to 75 who received an inactivated influenza vaccine. This chain connects TRBV25-1 to TRBJ2-7, with D possibly TRBD1 on 5 matching bases. This chain's CDR3 is CASSVGSKSGYEQYF. The DNA for the CDR3 is TGTGCCAGCAGTGTAGGCAGCAAGTCAGGGTACGAGCAGTACTTC.